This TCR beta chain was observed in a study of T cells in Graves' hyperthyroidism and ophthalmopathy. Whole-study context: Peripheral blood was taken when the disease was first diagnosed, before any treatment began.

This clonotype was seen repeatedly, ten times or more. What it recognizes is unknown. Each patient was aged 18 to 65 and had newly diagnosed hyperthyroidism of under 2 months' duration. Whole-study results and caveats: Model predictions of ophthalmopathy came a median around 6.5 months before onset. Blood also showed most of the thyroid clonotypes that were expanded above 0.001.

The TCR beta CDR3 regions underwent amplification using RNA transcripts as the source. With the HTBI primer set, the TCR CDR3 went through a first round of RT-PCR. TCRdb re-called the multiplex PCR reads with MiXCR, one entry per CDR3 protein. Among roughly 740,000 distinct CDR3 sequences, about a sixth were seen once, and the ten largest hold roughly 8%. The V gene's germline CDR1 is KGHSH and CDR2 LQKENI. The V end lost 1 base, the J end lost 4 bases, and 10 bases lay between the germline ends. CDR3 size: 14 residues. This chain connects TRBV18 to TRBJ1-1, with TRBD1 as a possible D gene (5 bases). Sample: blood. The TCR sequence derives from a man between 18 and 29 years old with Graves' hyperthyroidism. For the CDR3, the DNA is TGTGCCAGCTCACCACAGGGCGGGGGCACTGAAGCTTTCTTT. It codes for CASSPQGGGTEAFF.